Below, 8 T cell receptor beta chains from the same sample are listed, as sequenced in a study of blood T cells in healthy people across ages. Sample-barcoded 5' priming and a J-beta primer mix drove a second PCR of 7 to 11 cycles. TCRdb passed the 5' RACE reads through MiXCR, listing each CDR3 protein once. Of 1.5 million to 2 million distinct CDR3 sequences in the sample, more than 35% were seen once. Sequencing input: blood. These receptors all stem from a human donor in good health.

This chain connects TRBV29-1 to TRBJ1-1; D not resolved. CDR1 SQVTM and CDR2 ANQGSEA come from the germline V gene. V was shortened by 2 bases and J by 0 bases, with 7 bases between the two germline ends. This CDR3 spans 13 amino acids. The DNA for the CDR3 is TGCAGCGTTGAAACCTCCATGAACACTGAAGCTTTCTTT. It is translated as CSVETSMNTEAFF.

The sample holds a few counts of this clonotype. This chain joins TRBV9 and TRBJ2-5; 9 nucleotides line up with TRBD1. The length of the CDR3 is 15 residues. The J segment lost 5 bases and the V segment lost 5 bases, leaving 10 bases of the junction unmatched. Germline CDR1 reads SGDLS; CDR2 reads YYNGEE. The CDR3 sequence: CASSYLTGGGETQYF. CDR3 nucleotide sequence: TGTGCCAGCAGTTACCTGACAGGGGGTGGGGAGACCCAGTACTTC.

The chain links TRBV29-1 to TRBJ2-3; D is unclear. V lost 8 bases and J 4 bases, leaving 10 bases between the germline ends. Per the germline V gene, CDR1 is SQVTM and CDR2 is ANQGSEA. The CDR3 contains 11 residues. CDR3 sequence: CSSRYSDTQYF. CDR3 nucleotide sequence: TGCAGCTCACGTTATTCAGATACGCAGTATTTT.

The V gene is TRBV12-3 or TRBV12-4, the J gene TRBJ2-3; 8 nucleotides line up with TRBD2. Trimming at V came to 2 bases and at J to 4 bases, leaving 5 bases not matched to a gene. CDR3 length: 15 residues. The CDR3 loop is CASSLSGGRSDTQYF. DNA of the CDR3: TGTGCCAGCAGTTTATCGGGGGGGCGCTCAGATACGCAGTATTTT.

As concerns this clonotype: The germline gene is not matched at one end of the junction; a read error may be the cause. The rearrangement joins TRBV29-1 to TRBJ1-2; no reliable D call. There are 11 residues in the CDR3. Germline V lookup: CDR1 SQVTM, CDR2 ANQGSEA. The CDR3 reads CSVLSQRGHTF. The CDR3 nucleotides are TGCAGCGTCCTTAGTCAACGTGGCCACACCTTC.

The chain uses TRBV6-1 and TRBJ2-3, with 14 bases identical to TRBD2. This CDR3 contains 18 residues. V was clipped by 6 bases and J by 4 bases; unmatched bases: 12. The germline CDR1 and CDR2 sequences are MNHNS and SASEGT. The CDR3 bases are TGTGCCAGCAGCGGACTAGCGGGGGGCCTTGGCTCTCCAGATACGCAGTATTTT. Amino acids: CASSGLAGGLGSPDTQYF.

The chain joins TRBV5-1 to TRBJ2-2; possible D gene TRBD2, 5 bases. The length of the CDR3 is 16 residues. Trimming cost V 4 bases and J 3 bases, with 16 bases left between them. Germline-derived CDR1 and CDR2 are SGHRS and YFSETQ. CDR3 amino acids: CASSLSAGVDTGELFF. In nucleotides, the CDR3 is TGCGCCAGCAGCCTGTCCGCCGGGGTTGACACCGGGGAGCTGTTTTTT.

This clonotype was seen a few times. The chain joins TRBV9 to TRBJ2-7; D call uncertain. In germline, CDR1 is SGDLS, CDR2 YYNGEE. The V gene lost 3 bases and the J gene lost 2 bases, with 12 bases spanning the gap. This CDR3 has 14 residues. CDR3 protein: CASSEASSPYEQYF. DNA for the CDR3: TGTGCCAGCAGCGAGGCCTCTTCCCCCTACGAGCAGTACTTC.